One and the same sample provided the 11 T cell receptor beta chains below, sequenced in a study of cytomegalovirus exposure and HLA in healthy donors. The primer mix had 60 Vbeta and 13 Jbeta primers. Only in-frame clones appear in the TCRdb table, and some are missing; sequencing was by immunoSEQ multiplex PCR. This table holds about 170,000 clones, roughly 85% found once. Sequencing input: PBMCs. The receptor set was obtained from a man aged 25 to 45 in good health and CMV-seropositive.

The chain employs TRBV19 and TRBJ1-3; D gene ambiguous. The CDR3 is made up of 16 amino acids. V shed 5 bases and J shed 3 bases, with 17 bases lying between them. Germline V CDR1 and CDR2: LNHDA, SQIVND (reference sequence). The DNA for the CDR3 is TGTGCCAGTAGTTTTTCTAGTGGAGGGTTTGGAAACACCATATATTTT. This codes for CASSFSSGGFGNTIYF.

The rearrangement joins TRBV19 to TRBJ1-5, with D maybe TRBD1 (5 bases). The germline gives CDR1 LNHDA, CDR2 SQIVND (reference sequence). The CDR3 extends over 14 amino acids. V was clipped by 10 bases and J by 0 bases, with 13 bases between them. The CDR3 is CAILGVNSNQPQHF. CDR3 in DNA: TGTGCCATCCTAGGGGTGAATAGCAATCAGCCCCAGCATTTT. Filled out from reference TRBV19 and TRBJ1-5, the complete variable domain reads DGGITQSPKYLFRKEGQNVTLSCEQNLNHDAMYWYRQDPGQGLRLIYYSQIVNDFQKGDIAEGYSVSREKKESFPLTVTSAQKNPTAFYLCAILGVNSNQPQHFGDGTRLSIL.

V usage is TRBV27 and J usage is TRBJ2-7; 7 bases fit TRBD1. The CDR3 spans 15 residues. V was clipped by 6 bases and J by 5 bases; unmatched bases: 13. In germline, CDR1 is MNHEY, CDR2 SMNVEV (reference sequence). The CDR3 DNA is TGTGCCAGCAGCCCGACCTCGTACAGGGGCCACGAGCAGTACTTC. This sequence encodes CASSPTSYRGHEQYF.

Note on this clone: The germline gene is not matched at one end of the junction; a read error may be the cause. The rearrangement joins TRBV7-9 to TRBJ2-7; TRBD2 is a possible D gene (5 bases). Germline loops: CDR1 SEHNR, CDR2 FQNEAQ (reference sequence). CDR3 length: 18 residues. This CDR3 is CSSSPKGLAVGERNEQYF. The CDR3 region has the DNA TGTTCCAGCAGCCCAAAGGGTTTGGCAGTCGGGGAACGCAACGAGCAGTACTTC.

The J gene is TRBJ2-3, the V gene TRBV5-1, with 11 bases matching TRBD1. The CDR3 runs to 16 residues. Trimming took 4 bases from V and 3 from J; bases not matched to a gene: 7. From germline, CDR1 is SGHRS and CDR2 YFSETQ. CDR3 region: CASSRMGQGGTDTQYF. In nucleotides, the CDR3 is TGCGCCAGCAGCCGCATGGGACAGGGGGGGACAGATACGCAGTATTTT.

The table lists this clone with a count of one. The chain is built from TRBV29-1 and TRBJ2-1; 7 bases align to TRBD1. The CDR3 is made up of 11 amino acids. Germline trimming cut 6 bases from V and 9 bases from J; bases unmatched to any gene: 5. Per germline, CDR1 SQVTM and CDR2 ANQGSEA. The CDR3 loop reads CSVNTGAEQFF. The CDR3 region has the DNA TGCAGCGTGAACACAGGGGCTGAGCAGTTCTTC.

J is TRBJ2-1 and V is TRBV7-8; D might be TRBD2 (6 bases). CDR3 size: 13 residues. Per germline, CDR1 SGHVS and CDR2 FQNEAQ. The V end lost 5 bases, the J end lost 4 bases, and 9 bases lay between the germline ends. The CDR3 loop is CASSPGVYNEQFF. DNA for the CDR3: TGTGCCAGCAGCCCGGGGGTATACAATGAGCAGTTCTTC.

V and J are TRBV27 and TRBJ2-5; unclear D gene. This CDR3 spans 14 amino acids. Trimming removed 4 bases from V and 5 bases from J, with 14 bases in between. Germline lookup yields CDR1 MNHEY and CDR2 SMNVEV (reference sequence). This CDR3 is CASSSDFLRETQYF. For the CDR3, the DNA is TGTGCCAGCAGTTCCGATTTTTTGCGCGAGACCCAGTACTTC.

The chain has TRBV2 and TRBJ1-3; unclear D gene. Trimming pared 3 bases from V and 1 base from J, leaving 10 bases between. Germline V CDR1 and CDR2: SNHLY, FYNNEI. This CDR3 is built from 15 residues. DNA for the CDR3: TGTGCCAGCAGTGAGAACAGTCGGTCTGGAAACACCATATATTTT. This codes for CASSENSRSGNTIYF.

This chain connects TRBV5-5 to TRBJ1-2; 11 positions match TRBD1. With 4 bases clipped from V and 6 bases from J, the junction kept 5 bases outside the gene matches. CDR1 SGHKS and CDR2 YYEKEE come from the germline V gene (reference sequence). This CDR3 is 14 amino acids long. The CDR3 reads CASSEPGQGDGYTF. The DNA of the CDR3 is TGTGCCAGCAGCGAACCGGGACAGGGGGATGGCTACACCTTC. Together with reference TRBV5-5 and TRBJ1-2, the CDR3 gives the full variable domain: DAGVTQSPTHLIKTRGQQVTLRCSPISGHKSVSWYQQVLGQGPQFIFQYYEKEERGRGNFPDRFSARQFPNYSSELNVNALLLGDSALYLCASSEPGQGDGYTFGSGTRLTVV.

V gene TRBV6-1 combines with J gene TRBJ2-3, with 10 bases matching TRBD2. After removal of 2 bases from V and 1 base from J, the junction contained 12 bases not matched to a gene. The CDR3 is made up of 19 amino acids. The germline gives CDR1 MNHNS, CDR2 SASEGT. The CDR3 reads CASSESLAGGRTGTDTQYF. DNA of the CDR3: TGTGCCAGCAGTGAAAGTTTAGCGGGAGGTAGGACGGGCACAGATACGCAGTATTTT.